This T cell receptor (beta chain) was captured by sequencing in a study of blood T cells in healthy people across ages. Using a J-beta primer mix together with a sample-barcoded 5' primer, a second PCR was run for roughly 6 to 12 cycles. TCRdb used MiXCR to reprocess the 5' RACE reads, holding one entry per CDR3 protein. Of approximately 1.5 million distinct CDR3 sequences in the sample, less than 45% were seen once. The germline V gene encodes CDR1 MNHEY and CDR2 SVGAGI. CDR3 length: 17 amino acids. The ends were cut back, 2 bases at V and 6 bases at J, with 17 bases in the middle. Peripheral blood samples of around 9.8 milliliters were drawn from each donor. A word on this clonotype: The antigen is unknown.

Study-wide points: Strong correlation existed between TCR beta diversity and naive T cell percentage. Diversity of TCR beta per million T cells declined in a roughly linear way with age. Whereas aged donors had fewer naive CD4+ cells, long-lived donors had more of them and higher diversity.

This receptor was taken from a woman under 30 in good health. V and J are TRBV6-5 and TRBJ1-6, with unresolved D. Sequenced input: blood. DNA of the CDR3: TGTGCCAGCAGTTACACCCGACGAGAGGGTTCTAATTCACCCCTCCACTTT. Protein product: CASSYTRREGSNSPLHF.